This T cell receptor (beta chain) was found in a study of blood T cell repertoires in COVID-19. Germline-derived CDR1 and CDR2 are DFQATT and SNEGSKA (reference sequence). J was trimmed by 9 bases and V by 3 bases; bases with no gene match: 9. The CDR3 is 15 amino acids. In the study's own analysis: Estimation of nucleated cell counts relied on the amplification of reference gene primers. Sequenced by immunoSEQ multiplex PCR; TCRdb stores in-frame clones only, minus some. That table gives V, J and clone size, and the DNA gave D and trimming. The sample comprises roughly 300,000 clones, more than 75% of which are singletons, and about 2.3% rests with the top ten.

V usage is TRBV20-1 and J usage is TRBJ2-1, with 12 bases aligning to TRBD2. The sample was PBMCs or T cells enriched from blood (not recorded which). The sequence derives from a woman aged 40-49 years with acute COVID-19. CDR3 protein: CSASSPLAGGAEQFF. In nucleotides, the CDR3 is TGCAGTGCTAGTTCTCCACTAGCGGGAGGTGCTGAGCAGTTCTTC.